This T cell receptor (beta chain) came from a study of shared clonotypes between healthy human individuals. Study conclusions and caveats: Compared with memory subsets, naive subsets generally had larger estimated richness. Non-shared clonotypes had lower generation probabilities than those shared by all four donors. The sharing of 5% to 5.5% of naive CD4 clonotypes was seen across a few donors.

Donors were Caucasian adults residing in Nashville, Tennessee, USA. Profiling relied on immunoSEQ multiplex PCR, and the TCRdb table lists in-frame clones only, not all of them. Among some 2 million clones listed, about 95% were seen once. This clone was recorded only once. Its antigen remains unidentified. From germline, CDR1 is SGDLS and CDR2 YYNGEE. There are 15 residues in the CDR3. The germline V and J ends were trimmed by 6 bases and 2 bases, with 17 bases remaining between them. The sequenced material came from naive CD4+ T cells sorted from blood. The subset: CD45RA+ positively selected. The clonotype was recovered from a man aged 18 to 30 in good health. This chain links TRBV9 with TRBJ1-1; tentatively, D is TRBD1 (6 bases). CDR3 in DNA: TGTGCCAGCACCCGACAACGAGGGGGTAACACTGAAGCTTTCTTT. Its translation: CASTRQRGGNTEAFF.